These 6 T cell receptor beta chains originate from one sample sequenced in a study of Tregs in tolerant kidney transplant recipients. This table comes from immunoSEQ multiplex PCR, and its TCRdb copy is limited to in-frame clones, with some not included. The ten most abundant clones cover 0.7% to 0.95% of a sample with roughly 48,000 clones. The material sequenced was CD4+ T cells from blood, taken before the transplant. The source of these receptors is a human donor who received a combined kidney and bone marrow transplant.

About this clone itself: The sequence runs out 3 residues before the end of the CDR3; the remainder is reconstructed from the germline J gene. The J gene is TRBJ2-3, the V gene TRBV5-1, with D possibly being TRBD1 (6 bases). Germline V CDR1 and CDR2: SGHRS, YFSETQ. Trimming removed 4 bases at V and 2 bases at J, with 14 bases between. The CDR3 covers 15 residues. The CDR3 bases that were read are TGCGCCAGCAGCGACCAGGGACACCACACAGATACG. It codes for CASSDQGHHTDT. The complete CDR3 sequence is CASSDQGHHTDTQYF.

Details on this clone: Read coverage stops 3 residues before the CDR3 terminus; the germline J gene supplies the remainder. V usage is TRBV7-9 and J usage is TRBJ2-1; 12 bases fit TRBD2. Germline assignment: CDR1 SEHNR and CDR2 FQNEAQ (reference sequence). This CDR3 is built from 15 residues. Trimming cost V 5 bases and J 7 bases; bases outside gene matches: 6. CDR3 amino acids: CASSQTSGSGNEQFF. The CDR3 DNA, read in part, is TGTGCCAGCAGCCAGACTAGCGGGAGTGGAAATGAG.

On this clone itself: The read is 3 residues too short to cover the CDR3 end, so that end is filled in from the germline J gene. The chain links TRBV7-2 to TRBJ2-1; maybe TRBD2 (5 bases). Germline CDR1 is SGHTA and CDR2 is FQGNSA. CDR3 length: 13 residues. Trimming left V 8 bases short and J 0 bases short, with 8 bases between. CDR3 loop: CASGDYSYNEQFF. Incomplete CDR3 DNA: TGTGCCAGCGGTGACTACTCCTACAATGAG.

Incomplete CDR3 DNA: TGTGCCAGCAGCGGACAGGTGAACACTGAA. Translated, it gives CASSGQVNTE. The entire CDR3 reads CASSGQVNTEAFF. J is TRBJ1-1 and V is TRBV6-2 or TRBV6-3; 7 bases are shared with TRBD1. The read terminates 3 residues before the CDR3 end, so the remaining end is supplied by the germline J gene. This CDR3 spans 13 amino acids. The germline V gene encodes CDR1 MNHEY and CDR2 SVGEGT. V dropped 6 bases and J dropped 0; count of bases not matched to a gene: 1.

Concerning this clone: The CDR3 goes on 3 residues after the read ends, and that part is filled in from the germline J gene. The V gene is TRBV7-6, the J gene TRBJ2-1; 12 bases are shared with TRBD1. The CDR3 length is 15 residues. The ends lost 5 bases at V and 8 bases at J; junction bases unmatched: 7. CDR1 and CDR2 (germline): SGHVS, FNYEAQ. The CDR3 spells CASSTGTGGMDEQFF. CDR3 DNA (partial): TGTGCCAGCAGCACCGGGACAGGGGGCATGGATGAG.

CDR3 loop: CASSLQGGTDTQYF. Partial CDR3 DNA: TGCGCCAGCAGCTTACAGGGTGGCACAGATACG. The chain employs TRBV5-1 and TRBJ2-3; TRBD1 is a possible D gene (6 bases). The sequence runs out 3 residues before the end of the CDR3; the remainder is reconstructed from the germline J gene. The V gene lost 2 bases and the J gene lost 1 base, with 8 bases spanning the gap. The CDR3 covers 14 residues. CDR1 is SGHRS and CDR2 is YFSETQ in the germline V gene.